These T cell receptor beta chains were read from a single sample in a study of T cells after yellow fever vaccination. TCRdb fed the 5' RACE reads into MiXCR, producing one record per CDR3 protein. The data contain 75,000 to 100,000 distinct CDR3 sequences, about 8.4% of them seen just once; the ten biggest clones take up 16%. The sequences come from CD8+ T cells not binding an NS4B(214-222) dextramer, sorted from PBMCs, collected less than 16 days after the first yellow fever vaccination. The receptor set was obtained from a man younger than 30 who received the YFV17D yellow fever vaccine. Both conserved end residues are part of each CDR3. D genes are given only for firm matches. Part of the rows lack a size; the others show once, few, many or a class for expanded clones.

size,V,J,D,CDR3,DNA
NA,TRBV4-1,TRBJ1-1,NA,CASSQVGIDTEAFF,TGCGCCAGCAGCCAAGTGGGGATCGACACTGAAGCTTTCTTT
many,TRBV5-1,TRBJ2-1,NA,CASSLTKDEQFF,TGCGCCAGCAGCTTGACTAAGGATGAGCAGTTCTTC
few,TRBV6-2/TRBV6-3,TRBJ2-5,TRBD2,CASSPGPGAGLQETQYF,TGTGCCAGCAGTCCCGGACCAGGAGCGGGGTTGCAAGAGACCCAGTACTTC
many,TRBV19,TRBJ2-5,NA,CASSYYGRSETQYF,TGTGCCAGTTCCTACTATGGACGCTCAGAGACCCAGTACTTC
NA,TRBV5-6,TRBJ2-7,NA,CASSPGLHSYEQYF,TGTGCCAGCAGCCCGGGACTCCACTCCTACGAGCAGTACTTC
few,TRBV5-1,TRBJ2-3,TRBD1,CASSHRQGITDTQYF,TGCGCCAGCAGCCATCGACAGGGCATCACAGATACGCAGTATTTT
NA,TRBV20-1,TRBJ1-5,TRBD1,CSARTLGQANNQPQHF,TGCAGTGCGAGAACCCTGGGACAGGCGAACAATCAGCCCCAGCATTTT
many,TRBV27,TRBJ2-5,NA,CASSLFRPPALYQETQYF,TGTGCCAGCAGTTTATTCCGGCCCCCGGCTCTGTACCAAGAGACCCAGTACTTC
NA,TRBV7-9,TRBJ2-7,NA,CASSSEKGEQYF,TGTGCCAGCAGCTCCGAGAAGGGCGAGCAGTACTTC
NA,TRBV7-1,TRBJ1-6,NA,CASSSDRELYNSPLHF,TGTGCCAGCAGCTCAGACCGGGAACTCTATAATTCACCCCTCCACTTT
once,TRBV5-4,TRBJ1-2,NA,CASSSATGNGYTF,TGTGCCAGCAGCTCCGCGACAGGCAATGGCTACACCTTC
NA,TRBV4-1,TRBJ2-2,NA,CASSQRGTGELFF,TGCGCCAGCAGCCAAAGAGGGACCGGGGAGCTGTTTTTT
many,TRBV29-1,TRBJ2-1,NA,CSATPNEQFF,TGCAGTGCCACGCCTAATGAGCAGTTCTTC
NA,TRBV6-5,TRBJ1-1,NA,CASSYYGVNTEAFF,TGTGCCAGCAGTTACTACGGGGTGAACACTGAAGCTTTCTTT
few,TRBV4-3,TRBJ2-7,NA,CASSWERGSYEQYF,TGCGCCAGCAGCTGGGAGCGAGGGAGCTACGAGCAGTACTTC
few,TRBV3-1,TRBJ2-7,TRBD2,CASSQGPGGPYEQYF,TGTGCCAGCAGCCAGGGGCCGGGGGGGCCCTACGAGCAGTACTTC
few,TRBV10-3,TRBJ2-2,NA,CAISESGQVELFF,TGTGCCATCAGTGAGTCGGGACAAGTGGAGCTGTTTTTT
NA,TRBV5-1,TRBJ2-1,TRBD2,CASSERGGIDEQFF,TGCGCCAGCAGCGAGCGGGGGGGGATCGATGAGCAGTTCTTC
few,TRBV29-1,TRBJ1-2,TRBD1,CSVEMGQGSNYGYTF,TGCAGCGTTGAAATGGGACAGGGGTCTAACTATGGCTACACCTTC
NA,TRBV7-2,TRBJ1-2,NA,CASSLEAVPFDGGYTF,TGTGCCAGCAGCTTAGAAGCAGTCCCCTTCGATGGTGGCTACACCTTC
few,TRBV27,TRBJ2-7,NA,CASSPPPRGRHEQYF,TGTGCCAGCAGCCCCCCCCCGCGGGGTAGGCACGAGCAGTACTTC
NA,TRBV27,TRBJ2-7,NA,CASSLNGAPYEQYF,TGTGCCAGCAGTTTAAACGGGGCCCCCTACGAGCAGTACTTC
few,TRBV6-2/TRBV6-3,TRBJ1-5,NA,CASSYGIGQPQHF,TGTGCCAGCAGTTACGGAATCGGTCAGCCCCAGCATTTT
NA,TRBV7-6,TRBJ2-7,TRBD2,CASSFLAGGGYEQYF,TGTGCCAGCAGCTTTCTAGCGGGGGGGGGCTACGAGCAGTACTTC
NA,TRBV27,TRBJ1-5,TRBD1,CASSLFAGTGRYQPQHF,TGTGCCAGCAGTTTATTTGCCGGGACAGGGCGATATCAGCCCCAGCATTTT
many,TRBV5-1,TRBJ1-2,NA,CASSLGAGFGYTF,TGCGCCAGCAGCTTGGGGGCAGGATTTGGCTACACCTTC
NA,TRBV20-1,TRBJ1-5,NA,CSALRDGANQPQHF,TGCAGTGCCCTCCGGGACGGAGCTAATCAGCCCCAGCATTTT
many,TRBV29-1,TRBJ2-3,NA,CSVVDGTDTQYF,TGCAGCGTCGTAGACGGCACAGATACGCAGTATTTT
NA,TRBV7-2,TRBJ2-3,TRBD2,CASSLLGGAGDTQYF,TGTGCCAGCAGCTTACTCGGGGGGGCCGGAGATACGCAGTATTTT
NA,TRBV10-3,TRBJ1-6,NA,CAIRGWGPNSPLHF,TGTGCCATCAGAGGTTGGGGCCCCAATTCACCCCTCCACTTT
NA,TRBV12-3/TRBV12-4,TRBJ2-5,NA,CASSLRVGEETQYF,TGTGCCAGCAGTTTAAGGGTCGGTGAAGAGACCCAGTACTTC
NA,TRBV29-1,TRBJ1-1,NA,CSAYLNTEAFF,TGCAGCGCTTACTTGAACACTGAAGCTTTCTTT
few,TRBV27,TRBJ2-5,NA,CASSLSTGQETQYF,TGTGCCAGCAGTTTATCGACAGGCCAAGAGACCCAGTACTTC
many,TRBV28,TRBJ1-1,NA,CASSFTHTEAFF,TGTGCCAGCAGCTTCACCCACACTGAAGCTTTCTTT
few,TRBV4-1,TRBJ2-7,TRBD1,CASSQPRDRYSPLTYEQYF,TGCGCCAGCAGCCAGCCCCGGGACAGATACTCACCATTAACCTACGAGCAGTACTTC
few,TRBV12-3/TRBV12-4,TRBJ1-6,NA,CASSSLLRVAPLHF,TGTGCCAGCAGTTCACTCCTCAGGGTTGCACCCCTCCACTTT
NA,TRBV7-2,TRBJ2-2,NA,CASSLARGSAGELFF,TGTGCCAGCAGCTTAGCTAGGGGGTCCGCCGGGGAGCTGTTTTTT
NA,TRBV5-1,TRBJ2-3,TRBD1,CASSADRGTSTDTQYF,TGCGCCAGCAGCGCCGACAGGGGAACTAGCACAGATACGCAGTATTTT
NA,TRBV5-6,TRBJ1-1,TRBD1,CASSLRQGMGTEAFF,TGTGCCAGCAGCCTTCGACAGGGGATGGGGACTGAAGCTTTCTTT
medium-sized,TRBV27,TRBJ2-7,TRBD2,CASSLLAGSSYEQYF,TGTGCCAGCAGTTTATTAGCGGGGTCTTCCTACGAGCAGTACTTC
NA,TRBV5-5,TRBJ1-5,NA,CASSSAGDGNQPQHF,TGTGCCAGCAGCTCGGCGGGGGATGGCAATCAGCCCCAGCATTTT
NA,TRBV12-3/TRBV12-4,TRBJ2-3,TRBD2,CASSSLSSGDTDTQYF,TGTGCCAGCAGTTCCTTATCTAGCGGGGACACAGATACGCAGTATTTT
many,TRBV15,TRBJ2-1,TRBD1,CATSISGTGNEQFF,TGTGCCACCAGCATCTCCGGGACAGGAAATGAGCAGTTCTTC
few,TRBV5-1,TRBJ1-1,NA,CASSAGDGNTEAFF,TGCGCCAGCAGCGCCGGGGACGGTAACACTGAAGCTTTCTTT
NA,TRBV4-1,TRBJ2-3,NA,CASSGYPVVADTQYF,TGCGCCAGCAGCGGGTACCCCGTAGTCGCAGATACGCAGTATTTT
few,TRBV5-4,TRBJ1-1,NA,CASSSTPMNTEAFF,TGTGCCAGCAGCTCGACCCCTATGAACACTGAAGCTTTCTTT
many,TRBV7-2,TRBJ2-2,NA,CASSFPRGGPNTGELFF,TGTGCCAGCAGCTTTCCCCGGGGCGGGCCGAACACCGGGGAGCTGTTTTTT
NA,TRBV7-9,TRBJ2-7,NA,CASSSPGQQQYF,TGTGCCAGCAGCTCCCCGGGACAACAACAGTACTTC
many,TRBV29-1,TRBJ2-5,NA,CSSLGGEDQETQYF,TGCAGTTCCCTCGGCGGGGAGGACCAAGAGACCCAGTACTTC
NA,TRBV6-1,TRBJ2-1,NA,CASRDSALGYNEQFF,TGTGCCAGCAGAGACAGCGCACTTGGATACAATGAGCAGTTCTTC
NA,TRBV7-2,TRBJ2-3,NA,CASSETIGTNLDTDTQYF,TGTGCCAGCAGCGAGACTATTGGGACAAACCTGGACACAGATACGCAGTATTTT